Following are 26 T cell receptor beta chains from one sample sequenced in a study of blood T cell repertoires in COVID-19. Only in-frame clones appear in the TCRdb table, and some are missing; sequencing was by immunoSEQ multiplex PCR. The sample records tens of thousands of clones, more than 70% being singletons. The sample comprised peripheral blood. Receptors were obtained from a man aged 60 to 75 with acute or convalescent COVID-19.

The chain employs TRBV5-1 and TRBJ1-2; maybe TRBD1 (6 bases). Trimming removed 0 bases at V and 0 bases at J, with 12 bases between. Germline CDR1 and CDR2: SGHRS and YFSETQ. The CDR3 extends over 16 amino acids. CDR3 region: CASSLVGGLANYGYTF. The CDR3 DNA is TGCGCCAGCAGCTTGGTTGGGGGCCTGGCTAACTATGGCTACACCTTC.

This chain links TRBV5-5 with TRBJ2-6, with D hard to call. This CDR3 is built from 15 residues. V gave up 5 bases and J gave up 2 bases, with 11 bases separating them. Germline CDR1 SGHKS, CDR2 YYEKEE (reference sequence). CDR3 sequence (DNA): TGTGCCAGCAGGCCTCAGGCTACTGGGGCCAACGTCCTGACTTTC. It is translated as CASRPQATGANVLTF.

CDR3 protein: CASSPRQGPQPQHF. The CDR3 nucleotides read TGTGCCAGCAGTCCTAGACAGGGCCCGCAGCCCCAGCATTTT. This sequence joins TRBV28 and TRBJ1-5, with 7 bases identical to TRBD1. The V and J ends lost 5 bases and 7 bases, in that order; junction bases with no gene match: 8. Germline V gives CDR1 MDHEN, CDR2 SYDVKM. CDR3 length: 14 amino acids. Looking up the rest from reference TRBV28 and TRBJ1-5 gives the full variable domain: DVKVTQSSRYLVKRTGEKVFLECVQDMDHENMFWYRQDPGLGLRLIYFSYDVKMKEKGDIPEGYSVSREKKERFSLILESASTNQTSMYLCASSPRQGPQPQHFGDGTRLSIL.

This clone was counted between two and nine times. CDR3 residues: CASSAQAHSGNTIYF. The CDR3 DNA follows: TGTGCCAGTAGTGCCCAGGCTCACTCTGGAAACACCATATATTTT. This chain joins TRBV19 and TRBJ1-3; D is unclear. The germline gives CDR1 LNHDA, CDR2 SQIVND (reference sequence). There are 15 residues in the CDR3. V lost 5 bases, J lost 0 bases, and 11 bases lay in between.

This rearrangement joins TRBV6-1 to TRBJ1-1, with 9 bases lining up with TRBD1. CDR1 is MNHNS, CDR2 SASEGT, per germline. Trimming cost V 7 bases and J 10 bases; bases outside gene matches: 16. The CDR3 spans 15 residues. CDR3 protein: CASNSRQGEAERAFF. The CDR3 DNA sequence: TGTGCCAGCAATTCACGACAGGGGGAAGCGGAAAGAGCTTTCTTT.

This chain links TRBV27 with TRBJ2-7; 10 bases align to TRBD2. V lost 6 bases to trimming and J lost 4 bases; unmatched junction nucleotides: 6. The CDR3 is 14 amino acids. Germline values: CDR1 MNHEY, CDR2 SMNVEV (reference sequence). The CDR3 DNA reads as TGTGCCAGCAGACCGGGACTAGCGCCTTACGAGCAGTACTTC. Amino acid sequence: CASRPGLAPYEQYF.

The genes are TRBV30 and TRBJ1-4; the match to TRBD1 covers 8 bases. The germline V gene has CDR1 GTSNPN and CDR2 SVGIG (reference sequence). The CDR3 totals 15 residues. V gave up 5 bases and J gave up 8 bases; unmatched junction bases: 13. CDR3 in amino acids: CAWGRGTGLGEKLFF. CDR3 nucleotide sequence: TGTGCCTGGGGCCGCGGGACAGGTTTGGGAGAAAAACTGTTTTTT. Looking up the rest from reference TRBV30 and TRBJ1-4 gives the full variable domain: SQTIHQWPATLVQPVGSPLSLECTVEGTSNPNLYWYRQAAGRGLQLLFYSVGIGQISSEVPQNLSASRPQDRQFILSSKKLLLSDSGFYLCAWGRGTGLGEKLFFGSGTQLSVL.

The chain has TRBV27 and TRBJ2-4; 7 bases match TRBD1. Germline V gene data show CDR1 as MNHEY and CDR2 as SMNVEV (reference sequence). After removal of 6 bases from V and 0 bases from J, the junction contained 5 bases not matched to a gene. The CDR3 extends over 15 amino acids. In DNA form, the CDR3 reads TGTGCCAGCAGCGGGACAGTTCGAGCCAAAAACATTCAGTACTTC. It specifies CASSGTVRAKNIQYF.

The gene calls are TRBV11-3 and TRBJ2-3; TRBD1 might be the D (5 bases). The germline CDR1 and CDR2 sequences are SGHNT and YENEEA. The CDR3 sequence is 15 residues long. V gave up 4 bases and J gave up 5 bases, with 16 bases separating them. CDR3 residues: CASSSPGGAGDTQYF. Written as DNA, the CDR3 is TGTGCCAGCAGCTCTCCGGGTGGGGCTGGAGATACGCAGTATTTT.

The rearrangement links TRBV9 to TRBJ1-1, with D perhaps matching TRBD1 (5 bases). The germline V and J ends were trimmed by 4 bases and 1 base, with 11 bases remaining between them. Germline CDR1 and CDR2: SGDLS and YYNGEE. The CDR3 covers 14 residues. The DNA for the CDR3 is TGTGCCAGCAGCAGTGGCAGGGCGAACACTGAAGCTTTCTTT. It specifies CASSSGRANTEAFF. The complete variable domain, with remaining parts taken from reference TRBV9 and TRBJ1-1, reads DSGVTQTPKHLITATGQRVTLRCSPRSGDLSVYWYQQSLDQGLQFLIQYYNGEERAKGNILERFSAQQFPDLHSELNLSSLELGDSALYFCASSSGRANTEAFFGQGTRLTVV.

This rearrangement joins TRBV6-5 to TRBJ2-3; D perhaps matches TRBD2 (6 bases). Trimming removed 8 bases from V and 1 base from J, with 10 bases in between. CDR1 and CDR2 from the germline V gene are MNHEY and SVGAGI. CDR3 size: 13 residues. The CDR3 nucleotides read TGTGCCAGCTCAGGGAGGCGCACAGATACGCAGTATTTT. Its translation: CASSGRRTDTQYF.

The chain is built from TRBV7-9 and TRBJ1-6; D is possibly TRBD1 (5 bases). The CDR3 contains 14 residues. The V and J ends lost 5 bases and 10 bases respectively, with 15 bases between them. In germline, CDR1 is SEHNR, CDR2 FQNEAQ (reference sequence). CDR3 in DNA: TGTGCCAGCAGCACAGCAGGGTCAGGGTCACCCCTCCACTTT. Translation: CASSTAGSGSPLHF.

The chain is built from TRBV19 and TRBJ2-7, with 7 bases aligning to TRBD1. The germline V gene encodes CDR1 LNHDA and CDR2 SQIVND (reference sequence). The CDR3 has 14 residues. Losses at the gene ends were 4 bases for V and 0 bases for J; bases not matched to a gene: 3. DNA for the CDR3: TGTGCCAGTAGTAAGGCAGGGGGCTCCTACGAGCAGTACTTC. Amino acid sequence: CASSKAGGSYEQYF.

This chain joins TRBV15 and TRBJ1-2; D remains ambiguous. The CDR3 runs 13 residues. Germline lookup yields CDR1 LNHNV and CDR2 YYDKDF (reference sequence). Trimming left V 1 base short and J 5 bases short, with 8 bases between. The chain's CDR3 is CATSRGEWYGYTF. DNA of the CDR3: TGTGCCACCAGCAGAGGAGAATGGTATGGCTACACCTTC.

The chain combines TRBV6-2 or TRBV6-3 with TRBJ2-1; 7 nucleotides align to TRBD2. Looked up from germline, CDR1 is MNHEY and CDR2 is SVGEGT. This CDR3 has 16 amino acids. J gave up 1 base and V 5 bases, and 8 bases lay outside the gene matches. The CDR3 bases are TGTGCCAGCAGTCACAGACTAGCTCGGTCCTACAATGAGCAGTTCTTC. It is translated as CASSHRLARSYNEQFF.

V and J are TRBV12-3 or TRBV12-4 and TRBJ1-2; D unclear. The V end lost 5 bases, the J end lost 4 bases, and 11 bases lay between the germline ends. CDR3 length: 13 residues. The CDR3 bases are TGTGCCAGCAGTCTGCGGGGTAGCTATGGCTACACCTTC. This encodes CASSLRGSYGYTF.

V is TRBV10-3 and J is TRBJ2-7; 8 bases map to TRBD1. Germline CDR1 and CDR2: ENHRY and SYGVKD. V lost 6 bases to trimming and J lost 3 bases; unmatched junction nucleotides: 13. CDR3 length: 16 residues. CDR3 sequence: CAIRGGQTGDLYEQYF. In nucleotides, the CDR3 is TGTGCCATCAGGGGTGGGCAGACAGGGGATCTCTACGAGCAGTACTTC.

This clone came up once. The chain carries TRBV28 and TRBJ1-2; D gene unclear. Germline CDR1 and CDR2: MDHEN and SYDVKM. V was trimmed by 1 base and J by 2 bases, leaving 8 bases between them. This CDR3 region has 14 residues. In nucleotides, the CDR3 is TGTGCCAGCAGTTTATTAACGGGGAACTATGGCTACACCTTC. This sequence encodes CASSLLTGNYGYTF.

Only a few counts were recorded for this clone. The chain has TRBV6-1 and TRBJ2-3; TRBD2 is a possible D gene (6 bases). This CDR3 has 15 amino acids. Germline-derived CDR1 and CDR2 are MNHNS and SASEGT. V was shortened by 3 bases and J by 4 bases, with 14 bases between the two germline ends. CDR3 region: CASSEGQGGADTQYF. Here the CDR3 DNA reads TGTGCCAGCAGTGAGGGGCAGGGAGGCGCAGATACGCAGTATTTT.

The genes are TRBV7-3 and TRBJ2-3; D perhaps matches TRBD2 (5 bases). The CDR3 length is 13 residues. CDR1 is SGHTA and CDR2 is FQGTGA in the germline V gene. With 6 bases removed from V and 3 bases from J, the gap between germline ends came to 10 bases. CDR3 sequence reads: CASRELGTDTQYF. In DNA, the CDR3 is TGTGCCAGCAGAGAACTAGGAACAGATACGCAGTATTTT.

The J gene is TRBJ2-3, the V gene TRBV7-2; TRBD2 matches 8 bases. The CDR3 runs to 16 residues. Germline V gene lookup returns CDR1 SGHTA and CDR2 FQGNSA. J lost 1 base, V lost 1 base, and 4 bases had no gene match. The CDR3 protein is CASSLGGTSGTDTQYF. DNA of the CDR3: TGTGCCAGCAGCTTAGGGGGGACTAGTGGCACAGATACGCAGTATTTT.

The gene calls are TRBV28 and TRBJ1-2; D remains ambiguous. The V gene's germline CDR1 is MDHEN and CDR2 SYDVKM. This CDR3 spans 13 amino acids. The V end was cut by 2 bases, the J end by 4 bases, with 8 bases between. The CDR3 region is CASSLVASYGYTF. In nucleotides, the CDR3 is TGTGCCAGCAGTTTAGTGGCTTCCTATGGCTACACCTTC.

The gene calls are TRBV6-5 and TRBJ2-6; 7 nucleotides agree with TRBD1. After removal of 5 bases from V and 2 bases from J, the junction contained 3 bases not matched to a gene. The CDR3 length is 15 residues. Germline loops: CDR1 MNHEY, CDR2 SVGAGI. The CDR3 DNA reads as TGTGCCAGCAGTCCTACAGGGGCTGGGGCCAACGTCCTGACTTTC. The encoded protein is CASSPTGAGANVLTF.

J is TRBJ1-1 and V is TRBV11-2; D is possibly TRBD1 (6 bases). This CDR3 has 14 amino acids. V gave up 5 bases and J gave up 1 base, with 11 bases separating them. Germline CDR1 reads SGHAT; CDR2 reads FQNNGV. The CDR3 reads CASSKRQANTEAFF. Written as DNA, the CDR3 is TGTGCCAGCAGCAAAAGACAGGCGAACACTGAAGCTTTCTTT.

This clone appeared a single time. The chain has TRBV7-8 and TRBJ1-4; 8 bases align to TRBD1. The CDR3 runs to 14 residues. CDR1 and CDR2 from the germline V gene are SGHVS and FQNEAQ. Trimming took 4 bases from V and 10 from J; bases not matched to a gene: 8. The CDR3 is CASSSDRDSRKLFF. CDR3 sequence (DNA): TGTGCCAGCAGCTCGGACAGGGATAGTAGAAAACTGTTTTTT.

The CDR3 nucleotides read TGTGCCAGCAGCTACCGACAGGGGAAGGGCACCGGGGAGCTGTTTTTT. Translated: CASSYRQGKGTGELFF. The rearrangement links TRBV7-2 to TRBJ2-2; 8 bases fit TRBD1. CDR1 is SGHTA, CDR2 FQGNSA, per germline. The CDR3 is 16 residues long. V lost 4 bases and J lost 4; bases outside the gene matches: 8.